A selection of T cell receptor beta chains follows, all from one sample in a study of T cell repertoires in cytomegalovirus infection. MiXCR was run by TCRdb on the reads, yielding one entry per CDR3 protein. The data show 650,000 to 900,000 distinct CDR3 sequences, approximately 30% seen once. No cognate antigen is known for these TCRs. The sample in question was cultured CD8+ T cells from PBMCs, obtained from culture after CMV antigen stimulation. The receptors stem from a human donor in good health (CMV status not recorded). Some clones in this sample may be carry-over from other donors' samples. Both conserved end residues are part of each CDR3. A D gene is named only where the DNA matches it firmly. The listing skips clone size in some rows; elsewhere it reads once, few, many or a size class.

V,D,size,length,J,DNA,CDR3
TRBV11-3,-,many,13,TRBJ2-5,TGTGCCAGCAGCTTAGATGGGGGGGAGACCCAGTACTTC,CASSLDGGETQYF
TRBV6-1,-,many,15,TRBJ2-1,TGTGCCAGCAGTGAAGATTTTAGCTCCTACAATGAGCAGTTCTTC,CASSEDFSSYNEQFF
TRBV20-1,TRBD1,-,13,TRBJ1-1,TGCAGTGCAGTGGACAGGGAAGACTCTGAAGCTTTCTTT,CSAVDREDSEAFF
TRBV15,-,-,15,TRBJ1-2,TGTGCCACCTCTTCCGGGAGGGGAACCAACTATGGCTACACCTTC,CATSSGRGTNYGYTF
TRBV24-1,-,few,16,TRBJ2-3,TGTGCCACCAGTGGGGGCGGAGGCCGGGGCACAGATACGCAGTATTTT,CATSGGGGRGTDTQYF
TRBV3-1,-,once,13,TRBJ2-1,TGTGCCAGCAGCCGGTCCGCTGTCGATGAGCAGTTCTTC,CASSRSAVDEQFF
TRBV3-1,-,-,15,TRBJ1-2,TGTGCCAGCAGCCAAGATCTTGGACAGCCCTATGGCTACACCTTC,CASSQDLGQPYGYTF
TRBV2,-,few,17,TRBJ2-6,TGTGCCAGCAGTGAAGCGCTCCGGGGGACTGGGGCCAACGTCCTGACTTTC,CASSEALRGTGANVLTF
TRBV19,-,-,13,TRBJ2-7,TGTGCCAGTAAGGACCGGGGGTACCCCGAGCAGTACTTC,CASKDRGYPEQYF
TRBV7-2,TRBD1,-,16,TRBJ1-6,TGTGCCAGCAGCCTGGGGACAGACTCCTATAATTCACCCCTCCACTTT,CASSLGTDSYNSPLHF
TRBV12-3/TRBV12-4,-,many,19,TRBJ1-2,TGTGCCAGCAGTTTAGGTTGGCGATCCGCCGATAGGGTCAACTATGGCTACACCTTC,CASSLGWRSADRVNYGYTF
TRBV6-1,-,few,16,TRBJ1-2,TGTGCCAGCAGTGAATTGGGTGGAGGGACGAACTATGGCTACACCTTC,CASSELGGGTNYGYTF
TRBV5-6,-,-,18,TRBJ2-1,TGTGCCAGCAGCTTGGTCGCTATCCGGGACAACTCCTACAATGAGCAGTTCTTC,CASSLVAIRDNSYNEQFF
TRBV9,-,few,15,TRBJ1-1,TGTGCCAGCAGCGTAGGCGGCAAAGGGCGCACTGAAGCTTTCTTT,CASSVGGKGRTEAFF
TRBV14,-,-,15,TRBJ1-4,TGTGCCAGCAGCCAAGAAGGACAGATTGGTGAAAAACTGTTTTTT,CASSQEGQIGEKLFF
TRBV27,-,-,13,TRBJ2-1,TGTGCCAGCCAACCCGGGATCTTCAATGAGCAGTTCTTC,CASQPGIFNEQFF
TRBV5-1,-,few,16,TRBJ2-3,TGCGCCAGCAGCTCCAAACAGGACCGTAGGACAGATACGCAGTATTTT,CASSSKQDRRTDTQYF
TRBV24-1,TRBD1,-,15,TRBJ2-3,TGTGCCACCAGTGCCTTGGACAGGGGAAAAGATACGCAGTATTTT,CATSALDRGKDTQYF
TRBV7-9,TRBD1,-,15,TRBJ1-1,TGTGCCAGCAGCTGGCCGGACAGGGATTTCACTGAAGCTTTCTTT,CASSWPDRDFTEAFF
TRBV7-2,TRBD1,many,14,TRBJ1-1,TGTGCCAGCAGCACACAGGGGGCAAACGTTGAAGCTTTCTTT,CASSTQGANVEAFF
TRBV29-1,-,few,12,TRBJ2-7,TGCAGCGCCATGGGGGCTGGCTACGAGCAGTACTTC,CSAMGAGYEQYF
TRBV7-9,-,-,15,TRBJ1-1,TGTGCCACCCGAACACAAGTCACCATGAACACTGAAGCTTTCTTT,CATRTQVTMNTEAFF
TRBV12-3/TRBV12-4,TRBD1,-,14,TRBJ1-2,TGTGCCAGCAGTTTAGACACAGGGGGCTGGGGCTACACCTTC,CASSLDTGGWGYTF
TRBV27,-,-,15,TRBJ1-1,TGTGCCAGCAGTTCTCCGGGACACTCGGAGGAGGAAGCTTTCTTT,CASSSPGHSEEEAFF
TRBV6-6,-,-,12,TRBJ1-2,TGTGCCAGCAGGGTGACGAACTATGGCTACACCTTC,CASRVTNYGYTF
TRBV27,TRBD1,-,13,TRBJ1-5,TGTGCCAGCAGACCGGGACAGCGGCAGCCCCAGCATTTT,CASRPGQRQPQHF
TRBV28,TRBD2,-,16,TRBJ2-3,TGTGCCAGCAGTTTAGCCGGGACTACTTTTACAGATACGCAGTATTTT,CASSLAGTTFTDTQYF
TRBV7-9,TRBD1,-,16,TRBJ2-5,TGTGCCAGCAGCCCTCGCACAGGGGGATCGTTGGAGACCCAGTACTTC,CASSPRTGGSLETQYF
TRBV4-1,TRBD1,-,15,TRBJ2-1,TGCGCCAGCAGCCATGGGACAGGGAGGAACAATGAGCAGTTCTTC,CASSHGTGRNNEQFF